This is a list of T cell receptor beta chains from one sample in a study of blood T cell repertoires in COVID-19. Repertoires were generated with immunoSEQ multiplex PCR, while TCRdb's copy carries only in-frame clones and drops some. The table includes about 330,000 clones, roughly 90% detected once. The sample was peripheral blood. The receptors derive from a woman in her 50s with active or convalescent COVID-19. Both conserved end residues are part of each CDR3. A D gene is named only where the DNA matches it firmly. For some rows the clone size is stated as once, few or many, or as a class when expanded; others skip it.

j_gene | v_gene | d_gene | abundance | CDR3nt | CDR3aa
TRBJ1-2 | TRBV21-1 | - | - | TGTGCCAGCAGCGACAGGGGCGGCTATGGCTACACCTTC | CASSDRGGYGYTF
TRBJ2-2 | TRBV13 | TRBD1 | - | TGTGCCAGCAGCTTAGTTATTAGGGACAGGAAGTATAACACCGGGGAGCTGTTTTTT | CASSLVIRDRKYNTGELFF
TRBJ1-2 | TRBV7-9 | TRBD1 | - | TGTGCCAGCAGCCTAAACCGGGACAGGGGACACTATGGCTACACCTTC | CASSLNRDRGHYGYTF
TRBJ1-6 | TRBV6-2/TRBV6-3 | - | - | TGTGCCAGCAGTATCTGGAGCTCCTATAATTCACCCCTCCACTTT | CASSIWSSYNSPLHF
TRBJ1-1 | TRBV7-8 | TRBD1 | once | TGTGCCAGCAGCTACGTTTTAGCCGGGACAGGGGACACTGAAGCTTTCTTT | CASSYVLAGTGDTEAFF
TRBJ1-1 | TRBV7-9 | TRBD1 | few | TGTGCCAGCAGAAGGGGGACAGGCGAGGTGAACACTGAAGCTTTCTTT | CASRRGTGEVNTEAFF
TRBJ2-1 | TRBV10-3 | TRBD2 | - | TGTGCCATCAGTGCCGGGACTAGCGGGCCCCTCTACAATGAGCAGTTCTTC | CAISAGTSGPLYNEQFF
TRBJ2-1 | TRBV13 | - | - | TGTGCCAGCAGCTTTGGGCAGGGCGGCTACAATGAGCAGTTCTTC | CASSFGQGGYNEQFF
TRBJ1-6 | TRBV6-5 | - | few | TGTGCCAGCAGTTCCCTTGTTTCACCCCTCCACTTT | CASSSLVSPLHF
TRBJ2-3 | TRBV5-1 | TRBD2 | once | TGCGCCAGCAGCTCGGGGACTAGCGGGGGGGCAGATACGCAGTATTTT | CASSSGTSGGADTQYF
TRBJ1-2 | TRBV28 | - | - | TGTGCCAGCAGCCGATTGCAGGATATCTATGGCTACACCTTC | CASSRLQDIYGYTF
TRBJ1-3 | TRBV5-4 | - | once | TGTGCCAGCAGCGCCTCCGGGACATCCCATCCTGGAAACACCATATATTTT | CASSASGTSHPGNTIYF
TRBJ2-1 | TRBV9 | - | once | TGTGCCAGCAGCGTAGCGGGTAGTAACAATGAGCAGTTCTTC | CASSVAGSNNEQFF
TRBJ1-4 | TRBV5-1 | - | - | TGCGCCAGCAGCTTGGACAGGGATAATGAAAAACTGTTTTTT | CASSLDRDNEKLFF
TRBJ2-1 | TRBV19 | TRBD2 | - | TGTGCCAGTAGTGACGGACTAGCGGGGTACAATGAGCAGTTCTTC | CASSDGLAGYNEQFF
TRBJ2-7 | TRBV10-3 | - | few | TGTGCCATGGGGGCAGGGTTGGACGAGCAGTACTTC | CAMGAGLDEQYF
TRBJ1-3 | TRBV28 | TRBD1 | - | TGTGCCAGCAGTTTATATGGGACAGGTAGTAACACCATATATTTT | CASSLYGTGSNTIYF
TRBJ2-3 | TRBV3-1/TRBV3-2 | TRBD1 | - | TGTGCCAGCAGCCACCGGACAGGGACACATACGCAGTATTTT | CASSHRTGTHTQYF
TRBJ2-1 | TRBV3-1/TRBV3-2 | TRBD2 | - | TGTGCCAGCAGCCATACCCTAGCGGGAGCGGAGCAGTTCTTC | CASSHTLAGAEQFF
TRBJ2-5 | TRBV5-1 | TRBD1 | - | TGCGCCAGCAGCTTGGGGGGACAGGCCGCGATCCAAGAGACCCAGTACTTC | CASSLGGQAAIQETQYF
TRBJ1-4 | TRBV18 | - | - | TGTGCCAGCTCACACACGATCTCCGCGGCTGAAAAACTGTTTTTT | CASSHTISAAEKLFF
TRBJ2-2 | TRBV7-2 | - | - | TGTGCCAGCAGCCTTCACCCAGGGGACCTGAACACCGGGGAGCTGTTTTTT | CASSLHPGDLNTGELFF
TRBJ2-3 | TRBV7-3 | TRBD2 | - | TGTGCCAGCAGCTTATCAGCGGGGGGCACAGATACGCAGTATTTT | CASSLSAGGTDTQYF
TRBJ1-4 | TRBV5-1 | - | once | TGCGCCAGCAGCTTGGACGGGTATGCAACTAATGAAAAACTGTTTTTT | CASSLDGYATNEKLFF
TRBJ2-1 | TRBV3-1/TRBV3-2 | - | - | TGTGCCAGCAGCCAAGATGCCGGCTTAGCGAATTACAATGAGCAGTTCTTC | CASSQDAGLANYNEQFF
TRBJ1-2 | TRBV9 | - | once | TGTGCCAGCAGCGTAGGGAGGTATGGCTACACCTTC | CASSVGRYGYTF
TRBJ1-2 | TRBV21-1 | - | - | TGTGCCAGCAGCAATAGGGGGAGTAACTATGGCTACACCTTC | CASSNRGSNYGYTF
TRBJ2-7 | TRBV14 | - | - | TGTGCCAGCAGCCCCAGGGGTTACGAGCAGTACTTC | CASSPRGYEQYF
TRBJ1-2 | TRBV30 | - | - | TGTGCCTGGAGTAGTGGGCATGGCTACACCTTC | CAWSSGHGYTF
TRBJ2-1 | TRBV27 | TRBD2 | - | TGTGCCAGCAGTTCCGGCGGGGGGGCCTACAATGAGCAGTTCTTC | CASSSGGGAYNEQFF
TRBJ1-1 | TRBV19 | - | - | TGTGCCAGTAGCCCGGCAAGATTCCTAGGCAACACTGAAGCTTTCTTT | CASSPARFLGNTEAFF
TRBJ1-4 | TRBV5-5 | - | - | TGTGCCAGCAGCTTGTGGGGGCCAACTAATGAAAAACTGTTTTTT | CASSLWGPTNEKLFF
TRBJ2-7 | TRBV18 | TRBD1 | - | TGTGCCAGCTCACGAAGGGGCCGGGACAGGGGAAACGAGCAGTACTTC | CASSRRGRDRGNEQYF
TRBJ2-7 | TRBV27 | TRBD1 | - | TGTGCCAGCAGTCCCACCGGGACAGCCACCTACGAGCAGTACTTC | CASSPTGTATYEQYF
TRBJ1-2 | TRBV25-1 | TRBD1 | - | TGTGCCAGCAGTGAGCTACGGGACAGGGTGGCTGGCTACACCTTC | CASSELRDRVAGYTF
TRBJ2-1 | TRBV7-8 | TRBD2 | - | TGTGCCAGCAGCTTAGTGGGACTAGCGGGAGTGGGGCCCAATGAGCAGTTCTTC | CASSLVGLAGVGPNEQFF
TRBJ1-3 | TRBV15 | TRBD1 | - | TGTGCCACCAGCTCCAACCGGGACAGGGGGACTGGAAACACCATATATTTT | CATSSNRDRGTGNTIYF
TRBJ1-4 | TRBV15 | - | - | TGTGCCACCAGCGGGCCAGATGAAAAACTGTTTTTT | CATSGPDEKLFF
TRBJ1-5 | TRBV27 | - | - | TGTGCCAGCAGTCCTCAGGGTCCCCATCAGCCCCAGCATTTT | CASSPQGPHQPQHF
TRBJ2-7 | TRBV7-2 | - | - | TGTGCCAGCAGCTTATGGGGAAGCGGTGCCTACGAGCAGTACTTC | CASSLWGSGAYEQYF
TRBJ2-1 | TRBV25-1 | - | - | TGTGCCAGCATGTCTCTATATGAGCAGTTCTTC | CASMSLYEQFF
TRBJ1-5 | TRBV27 | TRBD1 | - | TGTGCCAGCAGTTCTTCACAGGGGGTTGGCAATCAGCCCCAGCATTTT | CASSSSQGVGNQPQHF
TRBJ1-6 | TRBV3-1/TRBV3-2 | - | - | TGTGCCAGCAGCCAAGGGCAGGTAGAGTCACCCCTCCACTTT | CASSQGQVESPLHF
TRBJ1-4 | TRBV19 | TRBD1 | few | TGTGCCAGTAGTCATAAGGACAGGGTTAATGAAAAACTGTTTTTT | CASSHKDRVNEKLFF
TRBJ1-2 | TRBV7-2 | - | - | TGTGCCAGCAGTGACCCCCAGGGAAATCCGAGCTATGGCTACACCTTC | CASSDPQGNPSYGYTF
TRBJ2-1 | TRBV2 | TRBD2 | - | TGTGCCAGCACCCTGCGGGAGGGATGGGACAATGAGCAGTTCTTC | CASTLREGWDNEQFF
TRBJ2-7 | TRBV6-2/TRBV6-3 | - | - | TGTGCCAGCAGTCCAGACAGACCCTTCTACGAGCAGTACTTC | CASSPDRPFYEQYF
TRBJ2-2 | TRBV19 | - | - | TGTGCCAGTAGGGAGACAGACCACGGGGAGCTGTTTTTT | CASRETDHGELFF
TRBJ2-7 | TRBV4-3 | - | - | TGCGCCAGCAGCCTTGGGACTTCGGAGGTTTACGAGCAGTACTTC | CASSLGTSEVYEQYF
TRBJ2-2 | TRBV7-9 | TRBD1 | - | TGTGCCAGCAACAGGGGATCAAACACCGGGGAGCTGTTTTTT | CASNRGSNTGELFF
TRBJ2-5 | TRBV6-1 | - | once | TGTGCCAGCAGTGAAGTGCCCACAGCAAGGGAGACCCAGTACTTC | CASSEVPTARETQYF
TRBJ1-2 | TRBV6-5 | TRBD1 | - | TGTGCCAGCAGTTACGACAGGACAGGACTACACTATGGCTACACCTTC | CASSYDRTGLHYGYTF
TRBJ2-1 | TRBV28 | - | - | TGTGCCAGCACTCGTAGCTACAATGAGCAGTTCTTC | CASTRSYNEQFF
TRBJ1-2 | TRBV27 | - | - | TGTGCCAGCAGTTCCCGACAGGAGGTCTATGGCTACACCTTC | CASSSRQEVYGYTF
TRBJ2-7 | TRBV10-2 | TRBD2 | - | TGCGCCAGCAGTGATCCGCGACTAGCGGGAGTAACTGTAGGCTCCTACGAGCAGTACTTC | CASSDPRLAGVTVGSYEQYF